A single T cell receptor beta chain is shown here with its context. Antigen: not known. The data are from a study of monozygotic twins with inflammatory bowel disease. Overall study results and limits: Support was absent for any single strong signal or clonotype linked to IBD. Twin pairs that were concordant did not differ from discordant pairs in repertoire similarity, possibly from limited power.

TCRalpha and TCRbeta cDNA was put through two nested PCRs of roughly 15 and 9 cycles. For each CDR3 protein, TCRdb gives one entry from its re-call of the 5' RACE reads, without DNA. This sample's table reports under 150,000 distinct CDR3 sequences. Skipping T cell sorting, the study isolated total RNA directly from whole blood. The germline V gene has CDR1 SGDLS and CDR2 YYNGEE. This CDR3 spans 14 amino acids. The source of this sequence is a human donor with ulcerative colitis or Crohn's disease, or a healthy co-twin of an affected twin (not recorded which). The chain is built from TRBV9 and TRBJ1-5. The sample was blood. The CDR3 region is CASSVDTGNQPQHF.